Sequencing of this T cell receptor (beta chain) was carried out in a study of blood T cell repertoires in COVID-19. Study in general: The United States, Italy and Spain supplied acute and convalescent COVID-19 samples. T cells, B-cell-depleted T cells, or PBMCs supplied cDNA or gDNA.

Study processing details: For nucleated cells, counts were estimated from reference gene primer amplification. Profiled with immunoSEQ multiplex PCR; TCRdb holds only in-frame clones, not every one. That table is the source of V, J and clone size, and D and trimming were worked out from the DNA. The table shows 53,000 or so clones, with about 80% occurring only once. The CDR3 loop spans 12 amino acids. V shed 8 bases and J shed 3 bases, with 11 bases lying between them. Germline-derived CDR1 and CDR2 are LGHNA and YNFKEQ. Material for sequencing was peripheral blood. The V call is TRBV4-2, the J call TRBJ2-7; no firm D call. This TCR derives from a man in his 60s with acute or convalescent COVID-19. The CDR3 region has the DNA TGTGCCAGCTCAGATCAAAACTACGAGCAGTACTTC. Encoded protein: CASSDQNYEQYF.